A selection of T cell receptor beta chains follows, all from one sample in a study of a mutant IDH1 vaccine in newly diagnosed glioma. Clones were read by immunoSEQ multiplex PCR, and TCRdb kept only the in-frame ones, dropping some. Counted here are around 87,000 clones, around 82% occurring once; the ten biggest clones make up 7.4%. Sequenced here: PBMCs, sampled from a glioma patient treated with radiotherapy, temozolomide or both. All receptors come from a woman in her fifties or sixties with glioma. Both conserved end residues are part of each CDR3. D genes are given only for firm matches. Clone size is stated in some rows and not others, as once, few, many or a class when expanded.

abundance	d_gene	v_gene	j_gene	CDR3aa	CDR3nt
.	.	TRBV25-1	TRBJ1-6	CASSGPSPLHF	TGTGCCAGCAGTGGGCCGTCACCCCTCCACTTT
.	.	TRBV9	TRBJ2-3	CASQVGSTSTDTQYF	TGTGCCAGCCAGGTGGGGTCGACTAGCACAGATACGCAGTATTTT
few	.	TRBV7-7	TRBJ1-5	CASSLGRDQPQHF	TGTGCTAGCAGCTTAGGGAGGGACCAGCCCCAGCATTTT
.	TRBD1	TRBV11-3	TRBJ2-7	CASSLAGQGQYEQYF	TGTGCCAGCAGCTTAGCCGGACAGGGACAGTACGAGCAGTACTTC
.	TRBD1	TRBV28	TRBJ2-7	CASSSGQGKYF	TGTGCCAGCAGTTCCGGACAGGGAAAGTACTTC
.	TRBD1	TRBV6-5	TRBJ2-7	CASGWTGGGYEQYF	TGTGCCAGCGGCTGGACAGGGGGCGGGTACGAGCAGTACTTC
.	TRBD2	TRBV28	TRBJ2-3	CASSSRSGGSTDTQYF	TGTGCCAGCAGTTCCCGTAGCGGGGGAAGCACAGATACGCAGTATTTT
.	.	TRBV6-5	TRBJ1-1	CASRGQGRAFF	TGTGCCAGCAGGGGTCAGGGGAGGGCTTTCTTT
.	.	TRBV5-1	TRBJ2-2	CASSFVGRARDGELFF	TGCGCCAGCAGCTTTGTCGGCAGGGCTAGAGACGGGGAGCTGTTTTTT
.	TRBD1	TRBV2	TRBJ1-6	CASRKGQGGYNSPLHF	TGTGCCAGCAGGAAGGGACAGGGGGGGTATAATTCACCCCTCCACTTT
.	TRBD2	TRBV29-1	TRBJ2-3	CSVVAGGADTQYF	TGCAGCGTTGTTGCGGGGGGCGCAGATACGCAGTATTTT
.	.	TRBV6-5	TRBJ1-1	CASSYSRGANTEAFF	TGTGCCAGCAGTTACTCGCGGGGGGCCAACACTGAAGCTTTCTTT
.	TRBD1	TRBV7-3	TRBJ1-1	CASSLTGVNTEAFF	TGTGCCAGCAGCTTGACAGGGGTGAACACTGAAGCTTTCTTT
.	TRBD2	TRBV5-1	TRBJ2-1	CASSLTSGTRNEQFF	TGCGCCAGCAGCTTGACTAGCGGAACCCGCAATGAGCAGTTCTTC
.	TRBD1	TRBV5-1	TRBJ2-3	CASSLRDRGTDTQYF	TGCGCCAGCAGCCTCCGGGACAGGGGCACAGATACGCAGTATTTT
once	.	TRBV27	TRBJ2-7	CASSLSGSSYEQYF	TGTGCCAGCAGTTTATCAGGGAGCTCCTACGAGCAGTACTTC
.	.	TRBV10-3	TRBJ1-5	CATAKDNQPQHF	TGTGCCACCGCAAAAGATAATCAGCCCCAGCATTTT
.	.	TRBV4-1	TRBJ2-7	CASSQDLGAGLSEQYF	TGCGCCAGCAGCCAAGATCTCGGTGCCGGTTTATCAGAGCAGTACTTC
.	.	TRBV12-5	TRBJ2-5	CASGLVWTRAQYF	TGTGCTAGTGGTTTGGTTTGGACAAGGGCCCAGTACTTC
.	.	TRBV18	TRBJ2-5	CASSPWTTPAETQYF	TGTGCCAGCTCACCGTGGACAACACCGGCGGAGACCCAGTACTTC
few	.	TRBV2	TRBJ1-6	CASVVRDGPNSPLHF	TGTGCCAGCGTGGTCCGGGACGGGCCCAATTCACCCCTCCACTTT
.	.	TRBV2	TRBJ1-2	CASSEEQGGGYGYTF	TGTGCCAGCAGTGAAGAGCAGGGAGGAGGATATGGCTACACCTTC